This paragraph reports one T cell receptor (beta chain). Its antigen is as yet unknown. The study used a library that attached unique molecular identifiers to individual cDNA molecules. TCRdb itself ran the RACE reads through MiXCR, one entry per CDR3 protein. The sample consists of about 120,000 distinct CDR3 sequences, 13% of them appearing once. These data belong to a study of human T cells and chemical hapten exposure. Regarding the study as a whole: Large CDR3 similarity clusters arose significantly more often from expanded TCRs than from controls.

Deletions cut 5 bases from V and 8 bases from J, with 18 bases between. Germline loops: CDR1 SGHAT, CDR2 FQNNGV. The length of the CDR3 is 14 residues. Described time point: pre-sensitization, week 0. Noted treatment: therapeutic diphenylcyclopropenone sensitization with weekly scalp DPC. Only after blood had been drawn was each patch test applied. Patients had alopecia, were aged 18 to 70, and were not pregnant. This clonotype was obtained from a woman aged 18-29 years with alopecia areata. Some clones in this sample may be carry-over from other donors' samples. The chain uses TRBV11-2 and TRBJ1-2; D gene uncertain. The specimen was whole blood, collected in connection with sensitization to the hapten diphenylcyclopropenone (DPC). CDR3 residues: CASSPLDRSSGYTF. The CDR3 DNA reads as TGTGCCAGCAGCCCTTTGGACCGATCGAGCGGCTACACCTTC.